Listed here are 27 T cell receptor beta chains from one sample, sequenced in a study of T-cell reconstitution after alpha-beta-depleted transplantation in children. The library targeted TCRbeta and was prepared with unique molecular identifiers. Each CDR3 protein is one row after TCRdb ran MiXCR on the PCR reads. This sample has approximately 490,000 distinct CDR3 sequences, with about 11% found just once. The input for sequencing was PBMCs, taken before TCRalphabeta/CD19-depleted stem cell transplant. Receptors were obtained from a child younger than 10 with inherited bone marrow failure, due to receive a stem cell transplant.

As to this clonotype: Just one base apart from a much larger clone, this may be a read error. This sequence joins TRBV27 and TRBJ2-7; no clear D. Germline values: CDR1 MNHEY, CDR2 SMNVEV (reference sequence). The CDR3 contains 14 residues. The CDR3 spells CASSFFISSYEQNF. In DNA, the CDR3 is TGTGCCAGCAGTTTCTTCATCTCCTCCTACGAGCAGAACTTC.

This clonotype was picked up a small number of times. This chain links TRBV7-2 with TRBJ2-7; tentatively, D is TRBD2 (5 bases). V was clipped by 5 bases and J by 5 bases, with 16 bases between them. From germline, CDR1 is SGHTA and CDR2 FQGNSA. This CDR3 comprises 14 residues. CDR3 loop: CASSPQVRVHEQYF. DNA for the CDR3: TGTGCCAGCAGCCCGCAGGTGCGGGTCCACGAGCAGTACTTC. Complete variable domain (other parts from reference TRBV7-2 and TRBJ2-7): GAGVSQSPSNKVTEKGKDVELRCDPISGHTALYWYRQSLGQGLEFLIYFQGNSAPDKSGLPSDRFSAERTGGSVSTLTIQRTQQEDSAVYLCASSPQVRVHEQYFGPGTRLTVT.

This clonotype was counted ten times or more. The chain combines TRBV20-1 with TRBJ2-3; tentatively, D is TRBD2 (5 bases). V was clipped by 3 bases and J by 0 bases, with 13 bases between them. The V gene's germline CDR1 is DFQATT and CDR2 SNEGSKA (reference sequence). This CDR3 comprises 15 residues. This CDR3 reads CSARVDFASTDTQYF. Here the CDR3 DNA reads TGCAGTGCTAGGGTGGACTTTGCTAGCACAGATACGCAGTATTTT.

This clonotype was seen a handful of times. The chain employs TRBV7-6 and TRBJ2-3; D uncertain. The V end was cut by 5 bases, the J end by 2 bases, with 20 bases between. Germline assignment: CDR1 SGHVS and CDR2 FNYEAQ. This CDR3 contains 17 residues. CDR3 amino acids: CASSPSGGVESTDTQYF. The CDR3 DNA is TGTGCCAGCAGCCCATCAGGTGGGGTCGAATCCACAGATACGCAGTATTTT.

The chain links TRBV28 to TRBJ1-2, with a weak D call TRBD1 (6 bases). CDR1 and CDR2 (germline): MDHEN, SYDVKM. The CDR3 runs 13 residues. The V and J ends lost 5 bases and 3 bases respectively, with 10 bases between them. CDR3 residues: CASSIHRDYGYTF. Written as DNA, the CDR3 is TGTGCCAGCAGTATTCACAGGGACTATGGCTACACCTTC.

CDR3: CASQRGEGYTF. The DNA of the CDR3 is TGTGCCAGCCAAAGGGGGGAAGGCTACACCTTC. The chain recombines TRBV2 with TRBJ1-2, with D perhaps matching TRBD1 (6 bases). The CDR3 is 11 amino acids. With 8 bases removed from V and 8 bases from J, the gap between germline ends came to 12 bases. Germline values: CDR1 SNHLY, CDR2 FYNNEI.

There are many counts of this clonotype. V gene TRBV20-1 combines with J gene TRBJ2-7, with a weak D call TRBD2 (5 bases). The CDR3 sequence is 15 residues long. Trimming removed 3 bases from V and 2 bases from J, with 17 bases in between. The germline V gene has CDR1 DFQATT and CDR2 SNEGSKA (reference sequence). CDR3 amino acids: CSASGGFSLAYEQYF. DNA for the CDR3: TGCAGTGCTAGCGGAGGCTTCTCCCTCGCCTACGAGCAGTACTTC.

This clonotype was seen at least ten times. The gene calls are TRBV11-1 and TRBJ2-3; D may be TRBD2 (6 bases). This CDR3 is built from 15 residues. Germline V gives CDR1 SGHAT, CDR2 FQDESV (reference sequence). Trimming stripped 10 bases from V and 4 bases from J, with 21 bases between. The CDR3 is CATDGGASGPDTQYF. The DNA of the CDR3 is TGTGCCACCGACGGCGGGGCTAGTGGCCCAGATACGCAGTATTTT.

This clonotype was seen many times. The J gene is TRBJ2-7, the V gene TRBV6-5; TRBD1 or TRBD2 may be the D gene (5 bases each). This CDR3 is built from 14 residues. Between the trimmed V and J ends, which lost 7 bases and 0 bases, there was a span of 13 bases. The germline V gene has CDR1 MNHEY and CDR2 SVGAGI. In DNA, the CDR3 is TGTGCCAGCAATTGGTACGGGACCTCCTACGAGCAGTACTTC. It yields the protein CASNWYGTSYEQYF.

This clonotype was found many times. V is TRBV19 and J is TRBJ1-5; TRBD1 matches at 7 bases. Germline CDR1 and CDR2: LNHDA and SQIVND (reference sequence). Trimming cost V 7 bases and J 0 bases; bases outside gene matches: 6. The CDR3 consists of 15 residues. The CDR3 spells CASTRDRASNQPQHF. In DNA, the CDR3 is TGTGCCAGTACCAGGGACAGAGCTAGCAATCAGCCCCAGCATTTT.

This clonotype was seen a handful of times. This chain uses TRBV4-3 with TRBJ2-4; D is possibly TRBD1 (5 bases). V was pared by 0 bases and J by 7 bases, with 10 bases between. The CDR3 contains 14 residues. Germline lookup yields CDR1 LGHNA and CDR2 YSLEER. The CDR3, as DNA: TGCGCCAGCAGCCAAGATGGGTCAGGGAACATTCAGTACTTC. It translates to CASSQDGSGNIQYF.

This clonotype was recorded many times. The chain combines TRBV4-3 with TRBJ2-7, with 12 nucleotides matching TRBD2. Losses at the gene ends were 3 bases for V and 3 bases for J; bases not matched to a gene: 3. The CDR3 length is 15 residues. Germline V gene data show CDR1 as LGHNA and CDR2 as YSLEER. The CDR3 bases are TGCGCCAGCAGCCACGGACTAGCGGGGTACTACGAGCAGTACTTC. It codes for CASSHGLAGYYEQYF.

This clonotype appeared many times. The chain couples TRBV29-1 to TRBJ2-2, with 14 bases aligning to TRBD2. Germline CDR1 SQVTM, CDR2 ANQGSEA. The CDR3 has 18 amino acids. V shed 3 bases, J shed 7 bases, and the junction held 13 bases outside the gene matches. The CDR3 bases are TGCAGCGTTGATGGCGGGACTAGCGGGAGAGGTTTGGGCGGGGAGCTGTTTTTT. This sequence encodes CSVDGGTSGRGLGGELFF.

This clonotype was found many times. The chain couples TRBV5-1 to TRBJ2-7; tentatively, D is TRBD2 (5 bases). This CDR3 comprises 15 residues. The V and J ends lost 0 bases and 1 base respectively, with 11 bases between them. CDR1 and CDR2 (germline): SGHRS, YFSETQ. CDR3 residues: CASSLVASPSYEQYF. In DNA, the CDR3 is TGCGCCAGCAGCTTGGTGGCTAGCCCATCCTACGAGCAGTACTTC.

This clonotype was recorded many times. The rearrangement links TRBV6-1 to TRBJ1-2; 7 nucleotides match TRBD1. Germline CDR1 is MNHNS and CDR2 is SASEGT. V trimming: 6 bases; J trimming: 3 bases; junction bases outside the gene matches: 7. The CDR3 has 14 amino acids. CDR3 sequence reads: CASRPRQGDYGYTF. CDR3 in DNA: TGTGCCAGCAGACCTCGACAGGGTGACTATGGCTACACCTTC.

In this sample, this clonotype turned up many times. The chain combines TRBV12-3 or TRBV12-4 with TRBJ2-7; 10 bases align to TRBD2. CDR3 length: 15 residues. The V segment lost 6 bases and the J segment 6 bases; nucleotides outside the gene matches: 11. The CDR3 DNA sequence: TGTGCCAGCAGCCTTTCTAGCGGGAGAGAGGGCGAGCAGTACTTC. Translating gives CASSLSSGREGEQYF.

Many counts were recorded for this clonotype. V gene TRBV3-1 combines with J gene TRBJ2-7; possibly TRBD2 for D (5 bases). The CDR3 runs to 15 residues. V lost 4 bases and J lost 4, with 17 bases in between. Germline V gene sequence: CDR1 LGHDT, CDR2 YNNKEL (reference sequence). The CDR3 DNA is TGTGCCAGCAGCCCAAACCGGGGAGTCGGGTACGAGCAGTACTTC. This codes for CASSPNRGVGYEQYF.

This rearrangement joins TRBV12-3 or TRBV12-4 to TRBJ2-1; D is possibly TRBD2 (6 bases). Trimming took 5 bases from V and 10 from J, leaving 18 bases between them. This CDR3 region has 14 residues. CDR3 amino acids: CASSPKFRAGEQFF. Written as DNA, the CDR3 is TGTGCCAGCAGTCCAAAATTCCGTGCGGGAGAGCAGTTCTTC.

This clonotype was seen only a few times. The CDR3 nucleotides are TGCAGCGTTGAAAGCCCGGGGAAGGGGGAGGGTCTAGACAATGAGCAGTTCTTC. Translation: CSVESPGKGEGLDNEQFF. The rearrangement joins TRBV29-1 to TRBJ2-1; tentative D call: TRBD2 (7 bases). Trimming removed 2 bases from V and 5 bases from J, with 25 bases in between. Germline V gene sequence: CDR1 SQVTM, CDR2 ANQGSEA. CDR3 length: 18 amino acids.

This clonotype was seen at least ten times. The chain carries TRBV15 and TRBJ2-1; 9 nucleotides line up with TRBD1. Germline V gene sequence: CDR1 LNHNV, CDR2 YYDKDF (reference sequence). The V and J ends lost 5 bases and 5 bases, in that order; junction bases with no gene match: 7. The CDR3 consists of 15 residues. The CDR3 loop reads CATSSRDRADNEQFF. In DNA, the CDR3 is TGTGCCACCAGCTCTAGGGACAGGGCCGACAATGAGCAGTTCTTC.

This clonotype was recorded at least ten times. CDR3 protein: CASSPRSGGLTDTQYF. The CDR3 region has the DNA TGTGCCAGCAGCCCGAGGAGCGGAGGCCTCACAGATACGCAGTATTTT. This chain uses TRBV6-2 or TRBV6-3 with TRBJ2-3; maybe TRBD2 (5 bases). The V and J ends lost 6 bases and 2 bases respectively, with 18 bases between them. Per germline, CDR1 MNHEY and CDR2 SVGEGT. The CDR3 has 16 amino acids.

Details on this clonotype: A much larger clone is a single base away; this may be a read error. This sequence joins TRBV4-3 and TRBJ2-4; 9 nucleotides line up with TRBD2. There are 14 residues in the CDR3. Germline CDR1 and CDR2: LGHNA and YSLEER. Written as DNA, the CDR3 is TGCGCCAGCAGCCAATTAGCGGGAGCCCCTATTCAGAACTTC. Residues: CASSQLAGAPIQNF.

The V and J genes are TRBV4-2 and TRBJ2-7; 12 positions agree with TRBD2. The germline V gene encodes CDR1 LGHNA and CDR2 YNFKEQ. This CDR3 has 15 residues. Losses at the gene ends were 5 bases for V and 4 bases for J; bases not matched to a gene: 6. The CDR3 loop reads CASSVLAGGRYEQYF. DNA for the CDR3: TGTGCCAGCAGCGTACTAGCGGGAGGCCGGTACGAGCAGTACTTC.

The chain has TRBV6-1 and TRBJ2-7; TRBD1 agrees at 8 bases. CDR1 is MNHNS and CDR2 is SASEGT in the germline V gene. The CDR3 is 14 amino acids. V gave up 3 bases and J gave up 6 bases; unmatched junction bases: 7. In DNA, the CDR3 is TGTGCCAGCAGTGAGTCGGGGACAGGCCCCGAGCAGTACTTC. It yields the protein CASSESGTGPEQYF.

The gene calls are TRBV18 and TRBJ2-1, with TRBD2 identical over 7 bases. Trimming took 6 bases from V and 7 from J; bases not matched to a gene: 9. Germline V gene data show CDR1 as KGHSH and CDR2 as LQKENI. This CDR3 has 14 amino acids. CDR3 sequence reads: CASSNGLGANEQFF. CDR3 bases: TGTGCCAGCTCGAACGGACTAGGCGCGAATGAGCAGTTCTTC.

The table lists this clonotype with many counts. This rearrangement joins TRBV12-3 or TRBV12-4 to TRBJ2-3; 14 bases match TRBD2. After removal of 5 bases from V and 6 bases from J, the junction contained 7 bases not matched to a gene. This CDR3 has 16 residues. CDR3 sequence reads: CASSAGLAGVIDTQYF. The CDR3 DNA sequence: TGTGCCAGCAGTGCGGGACTAGCGGGAGTGATTGATACGCAGTATTTT.

This clonotype was recorded at least ten times. This chain connects TRBV7-9 to TRBJ2-2, with D possibly TRBD1 on 5 matching bases. This CDR3 is built from 16 residues. Trimming removed 5 bases at V and 3 bases at J, with 16 bases between. Germline CDR1 is SEHNR and CDR2 is FQNEAQ (reference sequence). The CDR3 nucleotides are TGTGCCAGCAGCACGCGGAAGACAGCTGACACCGGGGAGCTGTTTTTT. Its protein is CASSTRKTADTGELFF. The variable domain in full, completed from reference TRBV7-9 and TRBJ2-2, reads DTGVSQNPRHKITKRGQNVTFRCDPISEHNRLYWYRQTLGQGPEFLTYFQNEAQLEKSRLLSDRFSAERPKGSFSTLEIQRTEQGDSAMYLCASSTRKTADTGELFFGEGSRLTVL.